This T cell receptor beta chain was documented in a study of blood T cell repertoires in COVID-19. The method was immunoSEQ multiplex PCR; TCRdb's version includes in-frame clones alone and lacks a portion of them. The sample lists over 120,000 clones, around 80% occurring once. This clone was seen a few times. This clonotype originated in a woman in her forties or fifties who had recovered from COVID-19. Sequencing input: PBMCs or T cells enriched from blood (not recorded which).

CDR3 in amino acids: CATSDLETGGFEKLFF. CDR3 coding DNA: TGTGCCACCAGTGATTTAGAGACAGGGGGTTTTGAAAAACTGTTTTTT. This chain joins TRBV24-1 and TRBJ1-4, with 9 bases lining up with TRBD1. Germline loops: CDR1 KGHDR, CDR2 SFDVKD. The CDR3 consists of 16 residues. The junction had 6 bases not matched to a gene; V was cut back by 1 base and J by 7 bases.